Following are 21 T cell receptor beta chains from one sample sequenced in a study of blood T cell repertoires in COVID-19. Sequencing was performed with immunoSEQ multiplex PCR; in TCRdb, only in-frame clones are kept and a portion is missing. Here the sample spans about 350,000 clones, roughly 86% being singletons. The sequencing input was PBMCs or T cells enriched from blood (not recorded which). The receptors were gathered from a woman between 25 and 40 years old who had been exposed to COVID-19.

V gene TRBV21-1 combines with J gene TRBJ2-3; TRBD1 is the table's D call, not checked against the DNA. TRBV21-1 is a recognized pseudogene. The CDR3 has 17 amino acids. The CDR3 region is CASSNKGATTNTDTQYF. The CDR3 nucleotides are TGTGCCAGCAGCAATAAGGGGGCCACTACTAACACAGATACGCAGTATTTT.

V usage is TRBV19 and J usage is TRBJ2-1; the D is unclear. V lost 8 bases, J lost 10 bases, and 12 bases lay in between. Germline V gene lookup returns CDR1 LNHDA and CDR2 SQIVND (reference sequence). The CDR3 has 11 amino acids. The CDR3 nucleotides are TGTGCCAGTCTCTCAGGCGCAGAGCAGTTCTTC. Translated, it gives CASLSGAEQFF.

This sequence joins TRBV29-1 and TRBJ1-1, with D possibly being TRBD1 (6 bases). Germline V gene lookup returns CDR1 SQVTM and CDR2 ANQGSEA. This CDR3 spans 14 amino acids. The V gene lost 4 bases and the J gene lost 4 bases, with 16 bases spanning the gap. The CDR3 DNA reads TGCAGCGTTGTGAGGGGGTTGAAGGGCACTGAAGCTTTCTTT. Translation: CSVVRGLKGTEAFF.

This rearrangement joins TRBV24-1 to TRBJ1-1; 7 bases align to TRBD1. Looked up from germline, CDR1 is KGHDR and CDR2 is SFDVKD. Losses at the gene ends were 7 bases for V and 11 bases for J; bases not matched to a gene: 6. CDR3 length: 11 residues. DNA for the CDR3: TGTGCCACCAGCCAAACAGGGGTGGCTTTCTTT. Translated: CATSQTGVAFF.

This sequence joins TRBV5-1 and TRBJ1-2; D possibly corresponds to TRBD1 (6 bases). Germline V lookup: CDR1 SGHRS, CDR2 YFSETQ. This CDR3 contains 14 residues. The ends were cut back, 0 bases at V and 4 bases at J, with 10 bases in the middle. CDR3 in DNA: TGCGCCAGCAGCTTGGGTACAGGGCCCTATGGCTACACCTTC. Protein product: CASSLGTGPYGYTF.

CDR3 loop: CASKDRERAGNTIYF. In nucleotides, the CDR3 is TGTGCCAGTAAGGACAGGGAGAGAGCGGGAAACACCATATATTTT. The chain combines TRBV19 with TRBJ1-3; 8 positions match TRBD1. The CDR3 is made up of 15 amino acids. Trimming at V came to 7 bases and at J to 4 bases, leaving 9 bases not matched to a gene. CDR1 and CDR2 from the germline V gene are LNHDA and SQIVND (reference sequence).

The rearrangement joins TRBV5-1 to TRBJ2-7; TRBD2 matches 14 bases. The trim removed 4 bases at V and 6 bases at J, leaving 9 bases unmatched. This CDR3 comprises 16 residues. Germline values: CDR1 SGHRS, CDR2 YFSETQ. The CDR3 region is CASSLLGLAGGGEQYF. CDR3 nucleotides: TGCGCCAGCAGCCTACTTGGACTAGCGGGAGGTGGCGAGCAGTACTTC.

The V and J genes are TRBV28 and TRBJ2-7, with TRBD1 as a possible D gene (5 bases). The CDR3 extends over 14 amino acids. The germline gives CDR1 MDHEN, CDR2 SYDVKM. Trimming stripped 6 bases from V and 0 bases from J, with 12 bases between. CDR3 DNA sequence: TGTGCCAGCAGGAACCCCAGGGACTCCTACGAGCAGTACTTC. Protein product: CASRNPRDSYEQYF.

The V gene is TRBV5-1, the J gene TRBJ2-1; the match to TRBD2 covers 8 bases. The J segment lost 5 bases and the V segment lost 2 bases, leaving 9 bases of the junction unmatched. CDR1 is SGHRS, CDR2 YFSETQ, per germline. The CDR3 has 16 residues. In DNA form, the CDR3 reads TGCGCCAGCAGCTTCGGTGCGGGGGGCCCCCACAATGAGCAGTTCTTC. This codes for CASSFGAGGPHNEQFF.

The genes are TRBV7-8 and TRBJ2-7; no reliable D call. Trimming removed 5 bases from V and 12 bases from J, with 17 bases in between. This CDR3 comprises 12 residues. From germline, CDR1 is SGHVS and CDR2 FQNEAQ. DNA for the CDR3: TGTGCCAGCAGCCCTTATCTAGGTTGGCCGTACTTC. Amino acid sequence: CASSPYLGWPYF.

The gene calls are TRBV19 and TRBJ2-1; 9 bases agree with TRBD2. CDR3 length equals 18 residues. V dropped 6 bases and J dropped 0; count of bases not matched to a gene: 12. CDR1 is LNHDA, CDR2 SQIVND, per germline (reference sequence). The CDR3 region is CASRSRREGGGSYNEQFF. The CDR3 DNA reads TGTGCCAGTAGGTCCAGGCGGGAGGGCGGGGGCTCCTACAATGAGCAGTTCTTC.

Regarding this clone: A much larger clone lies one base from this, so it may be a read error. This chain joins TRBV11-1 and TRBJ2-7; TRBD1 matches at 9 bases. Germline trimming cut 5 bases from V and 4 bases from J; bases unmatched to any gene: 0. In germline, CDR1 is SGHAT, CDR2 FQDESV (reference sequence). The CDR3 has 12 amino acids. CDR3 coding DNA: TGTGCCAGCAGCGGACAGGGGTACGAGCAGTACTTC. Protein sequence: CASSGQGYEQYF.

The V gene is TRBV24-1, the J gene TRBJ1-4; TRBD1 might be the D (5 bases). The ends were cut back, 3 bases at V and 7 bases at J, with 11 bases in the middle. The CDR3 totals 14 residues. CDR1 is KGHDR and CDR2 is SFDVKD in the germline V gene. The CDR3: CATSDSGTPEKLFF. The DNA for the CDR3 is TGTGCCACCAGTGATAGCGGGACCCCTGAAAAACTGTTTTTT.

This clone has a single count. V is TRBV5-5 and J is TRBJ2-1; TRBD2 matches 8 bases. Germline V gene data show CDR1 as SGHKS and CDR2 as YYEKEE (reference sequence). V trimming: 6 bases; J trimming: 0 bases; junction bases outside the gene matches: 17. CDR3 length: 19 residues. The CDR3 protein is CASTRRGSSGASSYNEQFF. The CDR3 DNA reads TGTGCCAGCACCCGCCGTGGGAGTAGCGGGGCGAGCTCCTACAATGAGCAGTTCTTC. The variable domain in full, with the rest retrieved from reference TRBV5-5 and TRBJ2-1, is DAGVTQSPTHLIKTRGQQVTLRCSPISGHKSVSWYQQVLGQGPQFIFQYYEKEERGRGNFPDRFSARQFPNYSSELNVNALLLGDSALYLCASTRRGSSGASSYNEQFFGPGTRLTVL.

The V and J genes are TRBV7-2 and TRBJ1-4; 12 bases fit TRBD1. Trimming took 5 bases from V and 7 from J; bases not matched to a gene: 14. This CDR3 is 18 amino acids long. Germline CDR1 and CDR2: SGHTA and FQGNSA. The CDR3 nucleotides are TGTGCCAGCAGCGCCCCCGGGACAGGGGGCGCGTTTGGTGAAAAACTGTTTTTT. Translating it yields CASSAPGTGGAFGEKLFF.

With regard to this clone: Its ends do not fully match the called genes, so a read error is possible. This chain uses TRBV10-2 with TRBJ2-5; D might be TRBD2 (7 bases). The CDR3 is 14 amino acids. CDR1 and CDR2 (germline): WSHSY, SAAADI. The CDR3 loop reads CAISPIGGGETQYF. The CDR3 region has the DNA TGCGCCATCAGTCCCATAGGGGGGGGAGAGACCCAGTACTTC.

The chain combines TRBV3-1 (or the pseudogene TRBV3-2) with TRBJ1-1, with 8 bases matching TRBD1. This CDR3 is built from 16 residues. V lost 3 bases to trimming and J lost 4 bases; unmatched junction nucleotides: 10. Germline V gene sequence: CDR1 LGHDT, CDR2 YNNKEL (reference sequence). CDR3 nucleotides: TGTGCCAGCAGCCACCCCCCTGACAGGGGAAGCACTGAAGCTTTCTTT. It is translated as CASSHPPDRGSTEAFF.

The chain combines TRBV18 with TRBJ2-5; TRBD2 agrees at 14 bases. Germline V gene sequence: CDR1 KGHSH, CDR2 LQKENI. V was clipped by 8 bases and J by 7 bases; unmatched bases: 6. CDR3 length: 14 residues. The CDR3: CASEGTSGSVTQYF. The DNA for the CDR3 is TGTGCCAGCGAAGGGACTAGCGGGAGTGTGACCCAGTACTTC.

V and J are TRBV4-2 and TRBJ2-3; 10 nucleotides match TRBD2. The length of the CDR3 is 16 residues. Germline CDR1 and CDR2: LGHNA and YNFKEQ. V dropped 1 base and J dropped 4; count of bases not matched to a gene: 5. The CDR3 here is CASSQGAGGSADTQYF. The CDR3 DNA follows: TGTGCCAGCAGCCAAGGAGCGGGAGGGAGTGCAGATACGCAGTATTTT.

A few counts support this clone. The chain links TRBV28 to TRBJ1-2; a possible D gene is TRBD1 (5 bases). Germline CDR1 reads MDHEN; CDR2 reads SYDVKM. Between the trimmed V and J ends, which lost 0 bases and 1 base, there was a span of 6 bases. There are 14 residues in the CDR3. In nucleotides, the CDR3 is TGTGCCAGCAGTTTATGGACAGATAACTATGGCTACACCTTC. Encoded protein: CASSLWTDNYGYTF.

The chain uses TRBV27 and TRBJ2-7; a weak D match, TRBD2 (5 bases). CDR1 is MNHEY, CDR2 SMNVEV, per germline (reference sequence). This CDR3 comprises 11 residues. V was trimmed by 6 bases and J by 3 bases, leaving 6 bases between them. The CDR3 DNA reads TGTGCCAGCAGAGACTACTACGAGCAGTACTTC. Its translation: CASRDYYEQYF.